Listed below are T cell receptor beta chains from one sample, sequenced in a study of T-cell memory formation after mild COVID-19. In TCRdb, the 5' RACE reads were re-called with MiXCR into one record per CDR3 protein. Of roughly 100,000 distinct CDR3 sequences in the sample, around 12% were seen once. Sample: PBMCs or a T cell subset sorted from them (not recorded which). Source of these receptors: an adult woman who had mild COVID-19 (a few samples of this study predate the infection). Cell type and time point are not known. The CDR3 runs from the conserved cysteine through the conserved F or W. Fields, in order: clone size, CDR3 length, J gene, V gene, D gene, CDR3 protein, CDR3 DNA. A D gene is named only where the DNA matches it firmly. The size of a clone is reported for some rows only, either as once, few or many, or as a class for expanded clones.

- 14 TRBJ2-1 TRBV2 - CASRDSRNPNEQFF TGTGCCAGCAGGGACAGTCGGAATCCCAATGAGCAGTTCTTC
few 17 TRBJ2-3 TRBV4-2 - CASSQEVPLGYTDTQYF TGTGCCAGCAGCCAAGAGGTGCCCCTAGGCTACACAGATACGCAGTATTTT
- 13 TRBJ1-2 TRBV7-9 - CASSLSPGHGYTF TGTGCCAGCAGCTTATCTCCAGGGCATGGCTACACCTTC
- 16 TRBJ1-1 TRBV3-1 - CASSLSQTDLNTEAFF TGTGCCAGCAGCCTCAGTCAGACAGACCTGAACACTGAAGCTTTCTTT
few 13 TRBJ1-2 TRBV29-1 TRBD1 CSVVTGESYGYTF TGCAGCGTTGTAACAGGGGAGAGCTATGGCTACACCTTC
- 15 TRBJ2-2 TRBV12-3/TRBV12-4 - CASTDPGGAPGELFF TGTGCCAGCACTGATCCTGGGGGGGCCCCCGGGGAGCTGTTTTTT
few 15 TRBJ2-4 TRBV4-2 TRBD1 CASSPGGREGDIQYF TGTGCCAGCAGCCCAGGGGGCAGGGAAGGGGACATTCAGTACTTC
few 15 TRBJ2-2 TRBV5-1 TRBD1 CASSLLTGHTGELFF TGCGCCAGCAGCTTATTGACAGGGCACACCGGGGAGCTGTTTTTT
- 14 TRBJ2-7 TRBV15 - CATSRDPRQYEQYF TGTGCCACCAGCAGAGATCCGAGGCAATACGAGCAGTACTTC
- 15 TRBJ2-1 TRBV29-1 - CSVVVLIASYNEQFF TGCAGCGTTGTCGTCCTGATTGCTTCCTACAATGAGCAGTTCTTC
many 16 TRBJ2-6 TRBV15 - CATSREQGSGANVLTF TGTGCCACCAGCAGAGAACAGGGTTCTGGGGCCAACGTCCTGACTTTC
- 18 TRBJ2-1 TRBV4-3 - CASSQLVQGPHSYNEQFF TGCGCCAGCAGCCAACTAGTACAAGGACCCCACTCCTACAATGAGCAGTTCTTC
once 13 TRBJ2-7 TRBV27 TRBD1 CASRTGMSYEQYF TGTGCCAGCAGGACAGGGATGTCTTACGAGCAGTACTTC
few 14 TRBJ1-1 TRBV9 - CASSVGSGNTEAFF TGTGCCAGCAGCGTAGGTTCAGGGAACACTGAAGCTTTCTTT
- 15 TRBJ2-1 TRBV4-3 TRBD2 CASSQIAGSYNEQFF TGCGCCAGCAGCCAGATAGCGGGATCCTACAATGAGCAGTTCTTC
- 18 TRBJ2-6 TRBV20-1 - CSARPTPGSPSGANVLTF TGCAGTGCTAGGCCTACTCCAGGGTCCCCCTCTGGGGCCAACGTCCTGACTTTC
few 13 TRBJ1-5 TRBV27 - CASSFLGYQPQHF TGTGCCAGCAGTTTCTTGGGTTATCAGCCCCAGCATTTT
many 15 TRBJ2-3 TRBV20-1 - CSARGYGGHTDTQYF TGCAGTGCTAGAGGGTATGGCGGACACACAGATACGCAGTATTTT
few 13 TRBJ1-1 TRBV6-1 - CASSEWGNTEAFF TGTGCCAGCAGTGAATGGGGCAACACTGAAGCTTTCTTT
- 13 TRBJ1-1 TRBV5-1 - CASSLTGATEAFF TGCGCCAGCAGCTTGACGGGGGCCACTGAAGCTTTCTTT
few 14 TRBJ2-1 TRBV18 TRBD2 CASSPPGGYNEQFF TGTGCCAGCTCACCCCCGGGAGGCTACAATGAGCAGTTCTTC
many 14 TRBJ2-5 TRBV4-2 - CASSQLLLEETQYF TGTGCCAGCAGCCAACTCCTACTCGAAGAGACCCAGTACTTC
- 14 TRBJ2-7 TRBV12-3/TRBV12-4 TRBD1 CASSPWDSVYEQYF TGTGCCAGCAGCCCTTGGGACAGCGTCTACGAGCAGTACTTC
many 16 TRBJ2-3 TRBV2 TRBD2 CASSEGIAGGPDTQYF TGTGCCAGCAGTGAGGGGATAGCGGGAGGACCAGATACGCAGTATTTT
few 14 TRBJ2-5 TRBV29-1 TRBD1 CSAGLTGARETQYF TGCAGCGCTGGCCTTACAGGGGCACGAGAGACCCAGTACTTC
once 15 TRBJ2-2 TRBV19 - CASSISYESTGELFF TGTGCCAGTAGTATAAGCTATGAATCCACCGGGGAGCTGTTTTTT
few 13 TRBJ2-7 TRBV24-1 TRBD1 CATKDRTSYEQYF TGTGCCACCAAGGACAGGACGTCCTACGAGCAGTACTTC
many 13 TRBJ1-5 TRBV7-9 - CASSLVQGSAQHF TGTGCCAGCAGCTTAGTTCAGGGTAGTGCCCAGCATTTT
few 12 TRBJ2-5 TRBV29-1 - CSAADEGEPQYF TGCAGCGCGGCGGACGAAGGGGAGCCCCAGTACTTC
few 15 TRBJ2-1 TRBV5-6 - CASSLGQASTNEQFF TGTGCCAGCAGCTTGGGACAAGCCTCAACCAATGAGCAGTTCTTC
- 13 TRBJ2-5 TRBV29-1 TRBD2 CSGQTRDYQTQYF TGCAGCGGCCAGACCCGGGACTATCAGACCCAGTACTTC
many 14 TRBJ2-1 TRBV4-3 - CASSQGPRNDEQFF TGCGCCAGCAGCCAAGGACCCAGAAACGATGAGCAGTTCTTC
few 16 TRBJ2-7 TRBV4-2 - CASSQGGGLFSYEQYF TGTGCCAGCAGCCAGGGAGGGGGACTATTCTCCTACGAGCAGTACTTC
- 16 TRBJ2-7 TRBV24-1 TRBD1 CATSDGQAIQFYEQYF TGTGCCACCAGTGATGGACAGGCTATCCAATTCTACGAGCAGTACTTC
many 14 TRBJ2-7 TRBV7-2 TRBD2 CASSLGDYSYEQYF TGTGCCAGCAGCTTAGGGGACTACTCCTACGAGCAGTACTTC
- 14 TRBJ1-5 TRBV4-1 - CASSHTGFNQPQHF TGCGCCAGCAGCCACACGGGGTTTAATCAGCCCCAGCATTTT
few 14 TRBJ2-7 TRBV11-3 - CASSSGTAPYEQYF TGTGCCAGCAGTTCCGGGACGGCCCCCTACGAGCAGTACTTC
- 13 TRBJ2-1 TRBV12-3/TRBV12-4 - CASSLTPGYEQFF TGTGCCAGCAGTCTTACGCCAGGGTATGAGCAGTTCTTC
- 16 TRBJ2-2 TRBV2 - CASSEALPPNTGELFF TGTGCCAGCAGTGAAGCCCTCCCCCCGAACACCGGGGAGCTGTTTTTT
many 16 TRBJ2-7 TRBV7-9 - CASSPGGGSSLYEQYF TGTGCCAGCAGCCCCGGAGGGGGGAGCTCCCTCTACGAGCAGTACTTC
- 12 TRBJ1-2 TRBV20-1 - CSAPDSLSNYTF TGCAGTGCTCCGGACAGCCTAAGTAACTACACCTTC
- 15 TRBJ1-2 TRBV4-1 - CASSQDRMANYGYTF TGCGCCAGCAGCCAAGATCGAATGGCTAACTATGGCTACACCTTC